Listed below are T cell receptor beta chains from one sample, sequenced in a study of blood T cells in healthy people across ages. TCRdb ran MiXCR on the 5' RACE reads and lists one entry per CDR3 protein. This table has 1.8 million or so distinct CDR3 sequences, roughly 43% appearing once. Sequencing input: blood. The receptors originated from a human donor in good health. Each CDR3 is given with its conserved first and last residue. A D gene is named only where the DNA matches it firmly. Size tells how often a clone was seen (once, few, many) or the class of an expanded clone, and some rows leave it out.

j_call: TRBJ2-3; v_call: TRBV29-1; d_call: -; clone_size: many; cdr3_nt: TGCAGCGTTAGGAGCACAGATACGCAGTATTTT; cdr3_aa: CSVRSTDTQYF
j_call: TRBJ2-1; v_call: TRBV6-5; d_call: -; clone_size: few; cdr3_nt: TGTGCCAGCAGTTACTCGGACGTGAGATACAATGAGCAGTTCTTC; cdr3_aa: CASSYSDVRYNEQFF
j_call: TRBJ2-1; v_call: TRBV5-1; d_call: -; clone_size: once; cdr3_nt: TGCGCCAGCAGCTTGGTCTACCTACCATCTTACAATGAGCAGTTCTTC; cdr3_aa: CASSLVYLPSYNEQFF
j_call: TRBJ2-3; v_call: TRBV7-2; d_call: -; clone_size: few; cdr3_nt: TGTGCCAGCAGCTTAAACAGGGCGGGAACAGATACGCAGTATTTT; cdr3_aa: CASSLNRAGTDTQYF
j_call: TRBJ1-5; v_call: TRBV5-6; d_call: TRBD1; clone_size: -; cdr3_nt: TGTGCCAGCAGCTTGGGACAGGGTCCTTTTCGGCCCCAGCATTTT; cdr3_aa: CASSLGQGPFRPQHF
j_call: TRBJ2-7; v_call: TRBV29-1; d_call: -; clone_size: few; cdr3_nt: TGCAGCGTTGAAGATCCAGGATCTCCCTACGAGCAGTACTTC; cdr3_aa: CSVEDPGSPYEQYF
j_call: TRBJ1-1; v_call: TRBV4-1; d_call: -; clone_size: -; cdr3_nt: TGCGCCAGCAGCCTCTCCGGCCGGGTACAGGACACTGAAGCTTTCTTT; cdr3_aa: CASSLSGRVQDTEAFF
j_call: TRBJ2-1; v_call: TRBV5-1; d_call: TRBD1; clone_size: -; cdr3_nt: TGTGCCAGCAGCTTGGCGGGGACAGGGATTTTCAATGAGCAGTTCTTC; cdr3_aa: CASSLAGTGIFNEQFF
j_call: TRBJ1-2; v_call: TRBV28; d_call: TRBD1; clone_size: -; cdr3_nt: TGTGCCAGCAACTCCGGGACAGTCAACTATGGCTACACCTTC; cdr3_aa: CASNSGTVNYGYTF
j_call: TRBJ1-2; v_call: TRBV5-1; d_call: -; clone_size: -; cdr3_nt: TGCGCCAGCAGATATACATCCTCTTCCGATGGCTACACCTTC; cdr3_aa: CASRYTSSSDGYTF
j_call: TRBJ2-3; v_call: TRBV4-1; d_call: TRBD1; clone_size: few; cdr3_nt: TGCGCCAGCAGCCAGCACCCCCGGGACAGGGCGCAGTATTTT; cdr3_aa: CASSQHPRDRAQYF
j_call: TRBJ2-5; v_call: TRBV7-2; d_call: -; clone_size: -; cdr3_nt: TGTGCCAGCAGCTCACAATGGGAATGGAGGACAGATATCCAAGAGACCCAGTACTTC; cdr3_aa: CASSSQWEWRTDIQETQYF
j_call: TRBJ2-7; v_call: TRBV4-2; d_call: -; clone_size: -; cdr3_nt: TGTGCCAGCAGCCAAGTTAAGGGAACCTACGAGCAGTACTTC; cdr3_aa: CASSQVKGTYEQYF
j_call: TRBJ1-4; v_call: TRBV20-1; d_call: TRBD1; clone_size: few; cdr3_nt: TGCAGTGCTAGGGCCGGGACAGGCCTCGGAACTAATGAAAAACTGTTTTTT; cdr3_aa: CSARAGTGLGTNEKLFF
j_call: TRBJ1-2; v_call: TRBV5-1; d_call: -; clone_size: -; cdr3_nt: TGCGCCAGCAGGCCGGTCCAGAACAACTATGGCTACACCTTC; cdr3_aa: CASRPVQNNYGYTF
j_call: TRBJ1-5; v_call: TRBV12-3/TRBV12-4; d_call: -; clone_size: few; cdr3_nt: TGTGCCAGCAGTTTTGTCCCAGGCAATCAGCCCCAGCATTTT; cdr3_aa: CASSFVPGNQPQHF
j_call: TRBJ2-7; v_call: TRBV10-3; d_call: -; clone_size: few; cdr3_nt: TGTGCCATCGGGCCCGACCAGGACGAGCAGTACTTC; cdr3_aa: CAIGPDQDEQYF
j_call: TRBJ2-1; v_call: TRBV7-2; d_call: -; clone_size: -; cdr3_nt: TGTGCCAGCAGCTTTCTGCGGGGGCCGGGGTTCTTC; cdr3_aa: CASSFLRGPGFF
j_call: TRBJ2-1; v_call: TRBV2; d_call: -; clone_size: once; cdr3_nt: TGTGCCAGCAGTGAAGGGTCTTTGGATGAGCAGTTCTTC; cdr3_aa: CASSEGSLDEQFF
j_call: TRBJ2-3; v_call: TRBV7-9; d_call: -; clone_size: -; cdr3_nt: TGTGCCAGCAGTTACCAAAATAGGGGGGGCACAGATACGCAGTATTTT; cdr3_aa: CASSYQNRGGTDTQYF
j_call: TRBJ2-5; v_call: TRBV6-5; d_call: -; clone_size: once; cdr3_nt: TGTGCCAGCAGTGACCGGGATCCCTCTTTGGAGACCCAGTACTTC; cdr3_aa: CASSDRDPSLETQYF
j_call: TRBJ2-5; v_call: TRBV20-1; d_call: -; clone_size: few; cdr3_nt: TGCAGTGCTAGAATGCGGGGCCGGATGCAAGAGACCCAGTACTTC; cdr3_aa: CSARMRGRMQETQYF
j_call: TRBJ2-1; v_call: TRBV12-3/TRBV12-4; d_call: -; clone_size: -; cdr3_nt: TGTGCCAGCACACTAGAGGACAGCTACAAGCAGTTCTTC; cdr3_aa: CASTLEDSYKQFF
j_call: TRBJ2-5; v_call: TRBV6-5; d_call: -; clone_size: -; cdr3_nt: TGTGCCGGCAGTTTCCCAGAGACGGGTGGGGCCTTCCAGGAGACCCAGTACTTC; cdr3_aa: CAGSFPETGGAFQETQYF
j_call: TRBJ1-5; v_call: TRBV4-2; d_call: -; clone_size: few; cdr3_nt: TGTGCCAGCAGCCAACCGACAGACAATCAGCCCCAGCATTTT; cdr3_aa: CASSQPTDNQPQHF
j_call: TRBJ2-6; v_call: TRBV4-1; d_call: -; clone_size: -; cdr3_nt: TGCGCCAGCAGCCAAGTTAGGGCCTCTGGGGCCAACGTCCTCACTTTC; cdr3_aa: CASSQVRASGANVLTF
j_call: TRBJ2-1; v_call: TRBV4-2; d_call: TRBD1; clone_size: few; cdr3_nt: TGTGCCAGCAGTCCGTCCGACAGGGCCAATGAGCAGTTCTTC; cdr3_aa: CASSPSDRANEQFF